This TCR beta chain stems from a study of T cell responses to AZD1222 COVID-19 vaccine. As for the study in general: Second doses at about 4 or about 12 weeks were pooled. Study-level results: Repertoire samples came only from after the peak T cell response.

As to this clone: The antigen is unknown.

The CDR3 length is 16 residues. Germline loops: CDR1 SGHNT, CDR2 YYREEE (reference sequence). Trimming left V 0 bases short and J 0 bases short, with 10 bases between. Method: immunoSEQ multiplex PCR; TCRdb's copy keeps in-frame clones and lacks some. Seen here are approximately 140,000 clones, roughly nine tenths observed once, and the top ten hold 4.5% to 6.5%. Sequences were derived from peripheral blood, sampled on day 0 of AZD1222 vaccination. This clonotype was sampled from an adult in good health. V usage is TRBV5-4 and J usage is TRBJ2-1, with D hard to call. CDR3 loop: CASSLGRGISYNEQFF. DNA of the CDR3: TGTGCCAGCAGCTTGGGACGCGGAATCTCCTACAATGAGCAGTTCTTC.